This T cell receptor beta chain was found in a study of monozygotic twins with inflammatory bowel disease. Study-wide results and caveats: Varied immunosuppressive treatments among patients may have increased repertoire variability. The inverse Simpson measure of TCRbeta diversity was lower in IBD patients than in healthy co-twins.

Notes on this clonotype: Its antigen remains unknown.

From germline, CDR1 is LNHDA and CDR2 SQIVND (reference sequence). The CDR3 runs 14 residues. TCR libraries each used 3500 ng of total RNA. Every sample had its cDNA made across eight separate reactions. Using the 5' RACE reads, TCRdb records one entry per CDR3 protein without DNA. The sample data list some 440,000 distinct CDR3 sequences. The gene calls are TRBV19 and TRBJ2-7; with no DNA, the TCRdb D assignment of TRBD1 cannot be verified. The sample taken for sequencing was blood. The clonotype originates from a human donor with ulcerative colitis or Crohn's disease, or a healthy co-twin of an affected twin (not recorded which). The CDR3 loop is CASSPTGGNYEQYF.